This TCR beta chain was sequenced during a study of T cell repertoires in cytomegalovirus infection (dated by TCRdb to the late 2010s). For the wider study: Donor HLA type was relevant to the analysis, as public TCR beta signatures indicated carriage of CMV infection together with the matching HLA type.

From cysteine to phenylalanine, the CDR3 is 13 amino acids long. Only CDR3 DNA remains: 39 bases, in frame from the first base. The germline ends are 12 bases apart after V is trimmed by 4 bases and J by 8 bases. The germline V gene yields SGHVS for CDR1 and FNYEAQ for CDR2. Sequencing relied on an Illumina HiSeq 1500. TCRdb reprocessed the public reads (quality trimming at Q25 with fastp, clone calling with MiXCR) and kept in-frame beta chains. Each entry is one CDR3 protein sequence, shown with its most common DNA and genes. Across this sample there are 150,000 to 200,000 distinct CDR3 sequences, with under 15% seen only once. Clones ranked in the top ten supply roughly 30% of the sample. At least ten counts were recorded for this clonotype. Its cognate antigen has yet to be identified. Base qualities are not at hand, and no much larger clone is one base apart. The full study reports these points: The ex vivo response was dominated by HLA-C-restricted CMV-specific TCR beta clonotypes, which also provided the single most frequent clonotype in two of eight donors. Cumulative frequency of public TCR beta family members discriminated carriers of CMV infection plus the relevant HLA type in this cohort and an independent 352-donor cohort.

Sequencing input: PBMCs. The origin of this receptor is a human donor in good health (CMV status not recorded). Some clones in this sample may be carry-over from other donors' samples. The V and J genes are TRBV7-6 and TRBJ2-1, with TRBD2 tentatively as D gene (5 bases match). The CDR3 protein: CASSSGLRDEQFF. The nucleotide sequence is given as TGTGCCAGCAGCTCTGGACTGCGGGATGAGCAGTTCTTC.